The clone carrying this TCR beta chain appeared a few times. Its antigen is as yet unknown. From the reads, TCRdb called clonotypes with MiXCR, one entry per CDR3 protein. The data contain some 220,000 distinct CDR3 sequences, 10% to 15% of them singletons. This entry belongs to a study of T cell repertoires in cytomegalovirus infection. The overall study: Matching HLA type and CMV infection were both indicated by public TCR beta signatures.

Study-level results: It was HLA-C-restricted CMV-specific TCR beta clonotypes that dominated the response ex vivo.

The germline CDR1 and CDR2 sequences are MNHNY and SVGAGI (reference sequence). V dropped 8 bases and J dropped 3 bases, with 17 bases sitting between them. The CDR3 runs to 15 residues. The rearrangement uses TRBV6-6 and TRBJ1-5; D is possibly TRBD1 (5 bases). This sequence was found in a human donor in good health (CMV status not recorded). Some clones in this sample may be carry-over from other donors' samples. Material for sequencing was PBMCs. The CDR3 nucleotides read TGTGCCAGCTCTACTGGGGACCGCAACAATCAGCCCCAGCATTTT. This codes for CASSTGDRNNQPQHF.